The T cell receptor beta chain described here comes from a study of blood T cell repertoires in COVID-19. Study-wide background: The analysed material was cDNA or gDNA that came from T cells, B-cell-depleted T cells, or PBMCs.

Assay used: immunoSEQ multiplex PCR; TCRdb lists only in-frame clones, some missing. The sample shows about 230,000 clones, 75% to 90% of them seen only once. Germline CDR1 and CDR2: SGDLS and YYNGEE. The CDR3 is 15 amino acids. V shed 4 bases, J shed 0 bases, and the junction held 1 base outside the gene matches. A few counts support this clone. Material: peripheral blood. This TCR was sampled from an older woman with active or convalescent COVID-19. This chain connects TRBV9 to TRBJ2-1, with TRBD2 matching over 10 bases. CDR3 loop: CASSSSGGSYNEQFF. The CDR3 DNA sequence: TGTGCCAGCAGCTCTAGCGGGGGCTCCTACAATGAGCAGTTCTTC.